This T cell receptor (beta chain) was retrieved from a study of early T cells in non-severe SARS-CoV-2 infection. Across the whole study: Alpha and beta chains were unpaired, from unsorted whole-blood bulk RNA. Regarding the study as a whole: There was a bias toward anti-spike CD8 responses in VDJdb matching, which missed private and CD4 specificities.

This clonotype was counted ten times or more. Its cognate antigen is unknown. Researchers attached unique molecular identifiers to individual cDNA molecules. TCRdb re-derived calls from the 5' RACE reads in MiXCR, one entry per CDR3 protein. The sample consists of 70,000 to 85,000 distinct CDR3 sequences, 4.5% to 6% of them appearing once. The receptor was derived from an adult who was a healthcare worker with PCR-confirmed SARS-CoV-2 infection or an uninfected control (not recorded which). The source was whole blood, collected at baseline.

The CDR3 spells CASSLEVRNSPLHF. Here the CDR3 DNA reads TGTGCCAGCAGCTTAGAAGTGCGGAATTCACCCCTCCACTTT. The chain is built from TRBV7-9 and TRBJ1-6; D is unresolved. In germline, CDR1 is SEHNR, CDR2 FQNEAQ (reference sequence). The CDR3 has 14 amino acids. V was pared by 1 base and J by 7 bases, with 8 bases between.